These 12 T cell receptor beta chains share one sample of origin, sequenced in a study of cytomegalovirus exposure and HLA in healthy donors. Method: immunoSEQ multiplex PCR; TCRdb's copy keeps in-frame clones and lacks some. Among under 200,000 clones listed, about nine tenths were seen once. Input material: PBMCs. The receptor set was obtained from a woman in her twenties or thirties in good health and CMV-seronegative.

The J gene is TRBJ1-5, the V gene TRBV18; no firm D call. The CDR3 is 13 amino acids. Germline V gives CDR1 KGHSH, CDR2 LQKENI. V dropped 2 bases and J dropped 5 bases, with 7 bases sitting between them. The CDR3 reads CASSPAEYQPQHF. The CDR3 DNA sequence: TGTGCCAGCTCACCAGCGGAGTATCAGCCCCAGCATTTT.

The rearrangement links TRBV15 to TRBJ2-1, with a possible D match to TRBD2 (6 bases). The CDR3 consists of 17 residues. Trimming removed 0 bases from V and 2 bases from J, with 14 bases in between. Germline-derived CDR1 and CDR2 are LNHNV and YYDKDF (reference sequence). CDR3 in DNA: TGTGCCACCAGCAGAGAATCCGGGAGAATACCCTACAATGAGCAGTTCTTC. This gives the protein CATSRESGRIPYNEQFF.

This rearrangement joins TRBV28 to TRBJ2-1, with 7 nucleotides matching TRBD2. CDR1 is MDHEN and CDR2 is SYDVKM in the germline V gene. The CDR3 consists of 15 residues. V lost 3 bases to trimming and J lost 1 base; unmatched junction nucleotides: 3. For the CDR3, the DNA is TGTGCCAGCAGTTTGGCGGGAGAGTCCTACAATGAGCAGTTCTTC. It translates to CASSLAGESYNEQFF.

The rearrangement links TRBV5-4 to TRBJ1-6; D not certain. Per germline, CDR1 SGHNT and CDR2 YYREEE (reference sequence). The CDR3 totals 13 residues. V gave up 4 bases and J gave up 8 bases, with 10 bases separating them. This CDR3 reads CASSDGRDSPLHF. The DNA of the CDR3 is TGTGCCAGCAGCGATGGACGGGATTCACCCCTCCACTTT.

The chain couples TRBV19 to TRBJ2-7; D is perhaps TRBD2 (6 bases). Looked up from germline, CDR1 is LNHDA and CDR2 is SQIVND (reference sequence). CDR3 length: 16 residues. Trimming took 4 bases from V and 5 from J, leaving 21 bases between them. The CDR3 DNA follows: TGTGCCAGTAGTACCTTGGAGGGGACCTTGGGCCACGAGCAGTACTTC. Amino acid sequence: CASSTLEGTLGHEQYF.

This rearrangement joins TRBV7-2 to TRBJ2-1; D is possibly TRBD1 or TRBD2 (6 bases each). Germline lookup yields CDR1 SGHTA and CDR2 FQGNSA. Trimming pared 5 bases from V and 8 bases from J, leaving 16 bases between. CDR3 length: 14 residues. The CDR3 here is CASSPEGGRDEQFF. The CDR3 nucleotides read TGTGCCAGCAGCCCCGAGGGGGGCCGAGATGAGCAGTTCTTC.

On this clone itself: The junction differs from germline at one of its ends, possibly a read error. The chain uses TRBV28 and TRBJ2-7; no definite D call. The germline gives CDR1 MDHEN, CDR2 SYDVKM. The CDR3 has 13 residues. The CDR3 spells CASSSHLIRYENF. As DNA, the CDR3 is TGTGCCAGCAGTTCCCATCTTATCCGATACGAAAACTTC.

V gene TRBV7-2 combines with J gene TRBJ1-2; D is unclear. Germline-derived CDR1 and CDR2 are SGHTA and FQGNSA. The V end lost 0 bases, the J end lost 3 bases, and 11 bases lay between the germline ends. The CDR3 loop spans 15 amino acids. CDR3 nucleotides: TGTGCCAGCAGCTTAGCTGGCAGCCTTGACTATGGCTACACCTTC. Protein: CASSLAGSLDYGYTF.

This chain links TRBV7-9 with TRBJ2-1; 7 nucleotides match TRBD1. V was pared by 5 bases and J by 12 bases, with 7 bases of the junction left unmatched. In germline, CDR1 is SEHNR, CDR2 FQNEAQ (reference sequence). This CDR3 is 12 amino acids long. CDR3 sequence reads: CASSPVTGRQFF. The CDR3, as DNA: TGTGCCAGCAGCCCAGTGACAGGGAGGCAGTTCTTC.

Here the CDR3 DNA reads TGTGCCAGCAGTTTGACTAGCGGACGCACAGATACGCAGTATTTT. Its protein product is CASSLTSGRTDTQYF. The chain employs TRBV6-4 and TRBJ2-3; 9 bases are shared with TRBD2. Germline V gene sequence: CDR1 MRHNA, CDR2 SNTAGT. This CDR3 contains 15 residues. Trimming took 5 bases from V and 1 from J; bases not matched to a gene: 4.

V gene TRBV6-5 combines with J gene TRBJ1-1, with TRBD1 identical over 9 bases. The V gene's germline CDR1 is MNHEY and CDR2 SVGAGI. J lost 11 bases, V lost 5 bases, and 3 bases had no gene match. The CDR3 covers 11 residues. CDR3: CASSTGQGAFF. CDR3 DNA sequence: TGTGCCAGCAGTACAGGACAGGGGGCTTTCTTT.

The chain links TRBV15 to TRBJ2-1, with TRBD2 matching over 11 bases. Unmatched junction bases numbered 11, after V lost 5 bases and J lost 5 bases. CDR3 length equals 17 residues. The germline V gene has CDR1 LNHNV and CDR2 YYDKDF (reference sequence). This CDR3 reads CATSGLRLAGFHNEQFF. The CDR3 DNA reads TGTGCCACCAGCGGGCTGAGACTAGCGGGATTTCACAATGAGCAGTTCTTC.